At least ten counts were recorded for the clone carrying this T cell receptor (beta chain). As yet, its antigen is unknown. These data originate in a study of tumor and adjacent non-tumor tissue in lung cancer. Study-level information: Patients were aged about 30 to 76, 9 to 10 men and 5 women, stage I to III. Study-level findings and limits: In normal lung, the top 100 clones were significantly more dominant than in tumor. Significantly higher TCR diversity was found in tumor than normal lung.

The V segment lost 9 bases and the J segment 4 bases; nucleotides outside the gene matches: 3. Germline assignment: CDR1 MNHNS and CDR2 SASEGT. The CDR3 runs to 13 residues. This sample's RNA came from whole unsorted tissue. The normal lung tissue was taken more than 3 cm from the tumor edge. TCRbeta libraries were built with three rounds of nested PCR, modified from ARM-PCR. TCRdb re-analysed the multiplex PCR reads in MiXCR, keeping a single row per CDR3 protein. This repertoire shows 100,000 or so distinct CDR3 sequences, 80% found once; its top ten account for 30%. Input material: distant non-tumor lung tissue. The rearrangement joins TRBV6-1 to TRBJ2-7; 13 bases match TRBD2. This clonotype originated in a man in his sixties with small cell lung cancer. CDR3 bases: TGTGCCAGTGGACTAGCGGGAGCATACGAGCAGTACTTC. It codes for CASGLAGAYEQYF.